The rows below give T cell receptor beta chains drawn from one sample of a study of blood T cell repertoires in COVID-19. Profiled with immunoSEQ multiplex PCR; TCRdb holds only in-frame clones, not every one. The data show nearly 55,000 clones, with around 80% seen just once and 15% held by the top ten. The specimen was peripheral blood. The source of these receptors is a human donor with active or convalescent COVID-19. The donor label of this sample is uncertain. CDR3s include the opening cysteine and the closing phenylalanine or tryptophan. A D gene is named only where the DNA matches it firmly. Clone size is not always given. Where it is, it says once, few, many or a class for expanded clones.

D | J | V | size | CDR3 | DNA
. | TRBJ1-5 | TRBV24-1 | . | CATSDQEGLQPQHF | TGTGCCACCAGTGATCAGGAGGGGCTTCAGCCCCAGCATTTT
TRBD2 | TRBJ2-7 | TRBV18 | . | CASSPGGLAGQYF | TGTGCCAGCTCACCTGGAGGACTAGCGGGGCAGTACTTC
. | TRBJ2-1 | TRBV7-2 | . | CASSSRFNEQFF | TGTGCCAGCAGCTCTAGATTCAATGAGCAGTTCTTC
. | TRBJ2-3 | TRBV30 | few | CACTEFTDTQYF | TGTGCCTGTACCGAGTTCACAGATACGCAGTATTTT
TRBD2 | TRBJ2-1 | TRBV9 | . | CASSHGGGLAGLDEQFF | TGTGCCAGCAGTCACGGGGGGGGACTAGCGGGATTGGATGAGCAGTTCTTC
. | TRBJ2-7 | TRBV28 | . | CASSLVLFGGAKVGSYEQYF | TGTGCCAGCAGTTTAGTCTTGTTCGGCGGAGCAAAGGTTGGCTCCTACGAGCAGTACTTC
TRBD1 | TRBJ2-7 | TRBV6-2/TRBV6-3 | . | CASSLTGTGVRAYEQYF | TGTGCCAGCAGTTTAACCGGGACAGGGGTTCGGGCCTACGAGCAGTACTTC
. | TRBJ2-2 | TRBV29-1 | . | CSIGQYTGELFF | TGCAGCATCGGACAGTACACCGGGGAGCTGTTTTTT
. | TRBJ2-1 | TRBV6-1 | once | CASSEASRLNEQFF | TGTGCCAGCAGTGAAGCATCTCGACTCAATGAGCAGTTCTTC
. | TRBJ1-2 | TRBV10-3 | . | CAISGRQYNYGYTF | TGTGCCATCAGTGGTAGACAGTATAACTATGGCTACACCTTC
TRBD1 | TRBJ1-2 | TRBV15 | . | CATSVGQGLLLNYGYTF | TGTGCCACCAGTGTAGGACAGGGACTTTTACTGAACTATGGCTACACCTTC
. | TRBJ1-1 | TRBV28 | . | CASRPGQNMNTEAFF | TGTGCCAGCCGCCCCGGACAGAACATGAACACTGAAGCTTTCTTT
. | TRBJ1-2 | TRBV7-9 | few | CASSLVSYGYTF | TGTGCCAGCAGCTTAGTATCCTATGGCTACACCTTC
. | TRBJ2-1 | TRBV19 | . | CASSYVNRQFF | TGTGCCAGTAGCTACGTAAATAGGCAGTTCTTC
. | TRBJ2-5 | TRBV20-1 | . | CSVGYAETQYF | TGCAGTGTCGGGTATGCTGAGACCCAGTACTTC
. | TRBJ2-3 | TRBV4-2 | . | CASSQDGQVSTDTQYF | TGTGCCAGCAGCCAAGATGGGCAGGTTAGCACAGATACGCAGTATTTT
. | TRBJ1-5 | TRBV4-1 | . | CASSQVATANQPQHF | TGCGCCAGCAGCCAAGTGGCGACAGCAAATCAGCCCCAGCATTTT
TRBD1 | TRBJ2-7 | TRBV7-2 | . | CASSHPRDREISYEQYF | TGTGCCAGCAGCCACCCCCGGGACAGGGAAATCTCCTACGAGCAGTACTTC
TRBD1 | TRBJ2-7 | TRBV2 | . | CASSTGQGAPYEQYF | TGTGCCAGCAGTACCGGACAGGGGGCCCCCTACGAGCAGTACTTC
TRBD1 | TRBJ2-7 | TRBV6-1 | . | CASSEWDRALYEQYF | TGTGCCAGCAGTGAATGGGACAGGGCCCTCTACGAGCAGTACTTC
. | TRBJ2-7 | TRBV6-5 | once | CASSYRDNSYEQYF | TGTGCCAGCAGTTACCGGGACAACTCCTACGAGCAGTACTTC
. | TRBJ1-2 | TRBV3-1/TRBV3-2 | . | CASSQDTIRYGYTF | TGTGCCAGCAGCCAAGACACAATTCGCTATGGCTACACCTTC
. | TRBJ1-1 | TRBV18 | . | CASSRDKNTEAFF | TGTGCCAGCTCACGGGACAAAAACACTGAAGCTTTCTTT
. | TRBJ1-1 | TRBV11-2 | . | CASSYARDTEAFF | TGTGCCAGCAGCTATGCCAGGGACACTGAAGCTTTCTTT
. | TRBJ2-7 | TRBV7-3 | . | CASSWTASYEQYF | TGTGCCAGCAGCTGGACAGCCAGCTACGAGCAGTACTTC
. | TRBJ2-7 | TRBV5-6 | . | CASSLVLKRTYEQYF | TGTGCCAGCAGCTTGGTACTAAAGAGGACCTACGAGCAGTACTTC
. | TRBJ2-7 | TRBV30 | many | CAWSVLAYEQYF | TGTGCCTGGAGTGTCCTTGCCTACGAGCAGTACTTC
. | TRBJ1-5 | TRBV10-3 | . | CAISGDTQGKLGNQPQHF | TGTGCCATCAGTGGGGACACACAGGGAAAGTTGGGCAATCAGCCCCAGCATTTT
TRBD2 | TRBJ2-3 | TRBV10-1 | once | CASSEGTSGTTDTQYF | TGCGCCAGCAGTGAAGGGACTAGCGGGACCACAGATACGCAGTATTTT
TRBD2 | TRBJ2-2 | TRBV9 | once | CASSDPSGSNTGELFF | TGTGCCAGCAGCGACCCTAGCGGATCGAACACCGGGGAGCTGTTTTTT
. | TRBJ2-5 | TRBV3-1/TRBV3-2 | . | CASSQDTAAQGETQYF | TGTGCCAGCAGCCAAGATACGGCAGCCCAGGGGGAGACCCAGTACTTC
. | TRBJ1-1 | TRBV9 | . | CASSGDSMNTEAFF | TGTGCCAGCAGCGGAGACAGCATGAACACTGAAGCTTTCTTT
. | TRBJ1-6 | TRBV29-1 | . | CSVGGGDSPLHF | TGCAGCGTTGGGGGGGGTGATTCACCCCTCCACTTT
. | TRBJ2-3 | TRBV10-2 | few | CASSESPTSTDTQYF | TGCGCCAGCAGTGAGTCCCCGACTAGCACAGATACGCAGTATTTT
. | TRBJ2-1 | TRBV7-6 | . | CASSLLGQSSYNEQFF | TGTGCCAGCAGCTTGTTAGGACAGAGCTCCTACAATGAGCAGTTCTTC
TRBD1 | TRBJ2-2 | TRBV5-1 | few | CASSFFGQGAGELFF | TGCGCCAGCAGCTTCTTCGGACAGGGCGCAGGGGAGCTGTTTTTT
TRBD1 | TRBJ1-1 | TRBV6-5 | . | CASRPGTGGTEAFF | TGTGCCAGCAGACCCGGGACAGGGGGCACTGAAGCTTTCTTT
TRBD1 | TRBJ2-5 | TRBV5-1 | . | CASRRGQGYQETQYF | TGCGCCAGCAGGCGGGGACAGGGATACCAAGAGACCCAGTACTTC
. | TRBJ1-2 | TRBV21-1 | . | CASSKEPGGGYGYTF | TGTGCCAGCAGCAAAGAACCAGGGGGCGGCTATGGCTACACCTTC
TRBD1 | TRBJ1-2 | TRBV15 | . | CATSRDRGQETGYTF | TGTGCCACCAGCAGGGACAGGGGGCAAGAGACTGGCTACACCTTC
. | TRBJ2-7 | TRBV5-4 | . | CASSSGDVYEQYF | TGTGCCAGCAGCTCGGGAGATGTGTACGAGCAGTACTTC
TRBD1 | TRBJ2-3 | TRBV5-1 | . | CASSPGTEFTDTQYF | TGCGCCAGCAGTCCCGGGACAGAGTTCACAGATACGCAGTATTTT
. | TRBJ2-7 | TRBV6-4 | . | CAGASLRQGHEQYF | TGTGCCGGGGCTTCACTCCGCCAGGGGCACGAGCAGTACTTC
. | TRBJ2-2 | TRBV3-1/TRBV3-2 | . | CASSQVMNTGELFF | TGTGCCAGCAGCCAAGTCATGAACACCGGGGAGCTGTTTTTT
. | TRBJ1-1 | TRBV12-3/TRBV12-4 | few | CASRGAASEAFF | TGTGCCAGTCGCGGGGCAGCCAGTGAAGCTTTCTTT
. | TRBJ1-2 | TRBV10-3 | . | CAIRESGANYGYTF | TGTGCCATCAGGGAGTCAGGGGCAAATTATGGCTACACCTTC
. | TRBJ1-1 | TRBV12-3/TRBV12-4 | . | CASSFGGQAFF | TGTGCCAGCAGTTTTGGAGGGCAAGCTTTCTTT
. | TRBJ1-2 | TRBV4-3 | once | CASSQDLDWARWGYTF | TGCGCCAGCAGCCAAGATCTTGATTGGGCCAGATGGGGCTACACCTTC
. | TRBJ2-2 | TRBV13 | . | CASSLARQSNTGELFF | TGTGCCAGCAGCTTAGCTCGTCAGTCGAACACCGGGGAGCTGTTTTTT
TRBD1 | TRBJ1-4 | TRBV7-9 | . | CASSPGQGVTNEKLFF | TGTGCCAGCAGCCCGGGACAGGGTGTAACGAATGAAAAACTGTTTTTT
. | TRBJ1-3 | TRBV9 | . | CASNPPGQGDTIYF | TGTGCCAGCAACCCACCGGGACAAGGGGACACCATATATTTT
. | TRBJ1-5 | TRBV5-6 | . | CASSLAGDQPQHF | TGTGCCAGCAGCTTGGCGGGGGATCAGCCCCAGCATTTT